This record covers a single TCR beta chain. The target of this receptor is not known. No clone much larger than this one lies a single base away; base qualities are absent. This sample is part of a study of shared clonotypes between healthy human individuals (dated by TCRdb to the early 2020s). Regarding the research as a whole: The cohort comprised a couple of women and a few men aged 18 to 49 years. Per donor, three plates each were used for CD4 naive and CD4 memory, two for CD8 naive, and one for CD8 memory. The study deeply sequenced blood TCR repertoires of roughly five healthy adults to estimate repertoire size and the extent of clonotype sharing between individuals. To increase sequencing depth and limit assay-specific biases, different laboratories used diverse techniques to prepare libraries and sequence TCR repertoires. Between about 0.85 and 9.5 billion PBMCs per donor were obtained by leukapheresis. Beyond this particular receptor, the publication reports: When four donors were compared, the shared fraction of clonotypes was 5% to 6.5% for naive CD4, over 3% for naive CD8, 2.3% for memory CD4, and around 0.4% for memory CD8. Rarefaction of sorted-subset datasets indicated incomplete sequencing despite the large sequencing depth. Estimated clonotype richness was generally larger for naive than for memory subsets. Clonotypes shared by all four sorted-subset donors showed higher generation probabilities than non-shared clonotypes. Sampling was restricted to blood, and TCR repertoires in tissues likely differ from the TCR repertoires found in blood. Pairwise subsampling indicated that sequencing depth was expected to affect the degree of clonotype sharing among donors. Because the study included a small number of donors, the genetic and exposure-history diversity represented was limited.

CDR1 SGHRS and CDR2 YFSETQ were looked up in the germline V gene. V loses 4 bases, J loses 5 bases, and the germline ends lie 22 bases apart. From its cysteine to its phenylalanine, the CDR3 spans 16 amino acids. Solely the CDR3 DNA is kept, with 48 bases framed from the first base. The donors were healthy, HIV-negative adults with no recently reported acute infections or vaccinations. Every donor was a Caucasian adult living in Nashville, Tennessee, USA. CD4+ T cells were enriched by magnetic negative selection, after which naive cells were positively selected on CD45RA and the negative fraction was taken as the memory subset. After blood collection by leukapheresis, PBMCs were isolated using Ficoll-Histopaque density gradient centrifugation and then cryopreserved in the vapor phase of liquid nitrogen. Analytical flow cytometry was used to check the purity and quantity of each magnetically sorted T cell population. Genomic DNA was isolated from every sorted fraction and measured by UV absorbance on a Nanodrop 2000c.

TCR CDR3 regions were amplified from genomic DNA by multiplex PCR using the deep immunoSEQ assay. Extracted genomic DNA from each cell subset was spread evenly across all wells of several immunoSEQ 96-well plates, with each plate serving as a replicate. For sorted subsets, each replicate PCR was loaded with roughly 190 ng genomic DNA, equivalent to 30,000 or so T cell genomes. Purified libraries were quantified with a Qubit 3.0 fluorometer, sized on a Bioanalyzer 2100, and re-quantified with the KAPA Library Quantification kit. A separate single-read 150-cycle Illumina NextSeq 550 flow cell was used to sequence each immunoSEQ 96-well plate. Per the original workflow: Because the immunoSEQ output included only junctional sequences and no quality scores, the filtering could not be the same as the filtering used for full-length reads. Sequences were annotated with PyIR, a Python wrapper for IgBLAST v1.9, using IMGT germline references to assign V/J genes and CDR3. Reads were removed for weak V/J assignments (E-value above 1e-6), missing CDR3, stop codons, out-of-frame junctions, or ambiguous translated residues. A V3J clonotype was defined by an identical inferred V gene, J gene, and CDR3 amino acid sequence. Percentage overlap between repertoires was calculated by dividing the number of shared unique clonotypes by the size of the smaller repertoire. Repertoire richness was assessed with RTK rarefaction, the Chao1 estimator, and Recon v2.1 estimates of unobserved clonotypes. OLGA was used to compute generation probabilities for all TCRbeta clonotypes that the gDNA method yielded from four donors. This is the immuneACCESS table as TCRdb keeps it, with only in-frame sequences that have V and J called. A part of the clones is gone; compared with another copy, unresolved V genes explain less than half, and the rest is unexplained. That table is the source of V, J and clone size, and D and trimming were worked out from the DNA. The sample table shows roughly 1.5 million clones, and under 99% are seen once. The leading ten clones occupy approximately 0.45% of the sample.

The chain uses TRBV5-1 and TRBJ2-7; D gene: possibly TRBD1, on 7 matching bases. This receptor was obtained from a man aged 25-45 years in good health. The sequenced sample was naive CD4+ T cells sorted from blood. This sample's cell subset or site label indicates: CD45RA+ positively selected. At the DNA level, the sequence is TGCGCCAGCAGCCCCAGAGAGGAGGGGGCGCCCCACGAGCAGTACTTC. Its translation is CASSPREEGAPHEQYF.